The 28 T cell receptor beta chains presented below share a single source sample, sequenced in a study of shared clonotypes between healthy human individuals. Method: immunoSEQ multiplex PCR; TCRdb's copy keeps in-frame clones and lacks some. Here the sample spans approximately 710,000 clones, 90% being singletons. Sample: memory CD8+ T cells from PBMCs. This sample's subset: CD45RO+ cells pooled with CCR7-negative TemRA cells. These receptors were collected from a man aged 18 to 29 in good health. Some clones in this sample may be carry-over from other donors' samples.

This chain joins TRBV21-1 and TRBJ1-5. TRBV21-1 constitutes a pseudogene. This CDR3 comprises 16 residues. The CDR3 here is CASSKSHRGGNQPQHF. The CDR3 DNA reads TGTGCCAGCAGCAAGTCCCACCGAGGGGGCAATCAGCCCCAGCATTTT.

This sequence joins TRBV6-1 and TRBJ2-3, with D uncertain. The CDR3 extends over 11 amino acids. Trimming took 10 bases from V and 0 from J, leaving 5 bases between them. Germline V CDR1 and CDR2: MNHNS, SASEGT. CDR3 coding DNA: TGTGCCACCAGAAGCACAGATACGCAGTATTTT. It codes for CATRSTDTQYF.

V and J are TRBV29-1 and TRBJ2-3; D possibly matches TRBD1 or TRBD2 (5 bases each). The CDR3 has 14 amino acids. Trimming pared 0 bases from V and 2 bases from J, leaving 9 bases between. CDR1 and CDR2 from the germline V gene are SQVTM and ANQGSEA. The chain's CDR3 is CSVEDMGVTDTQYF. CDR3 sequence (DNA): TGCAGCGTTGAAGATATGGGGGTCACAGATACGCAGTATTTT.

The V and J genes are TRBV27 and TRBJ1-1, with 7 bases identical to TRBD1. The CDR3 sequence is 17 residues long. V lost 0 bases, J lost 1 base, and 8 bases stayed unmatched. Germline V gene data show CDR1 as MNHEY and CDR2 as SMNVEV (reference sequence). The DNA for the CDR3 is TGTGCCAGCAGTTTATCAGGCAGGGGGTATGCGAACACTGAAGCTTTCTTT. It specifies CASSLSGRGYANTEAFF.

This chain uses TRBV4-1 with TRBJ2-7; perhaps TRBD2 as D (5 bases). V dropped 3 bases and J dropped 3 bases, with 18 bases sitting between them. This CDR3 comprises 16 residues. Germline CDR1 reads MGHRA; CDR2 reads YSYEKL. CDR3: CASSQDPREPFYEQYF. As DNA, the CDR3 is TGCGCCAGCAGCCAGGACCCGAGGGAGCCTTTCTACGAGCAGTACTTC.

This clone was observed a few times. This chain links TRBV6-4 with TRBJ2-1; no firm D call. The germline V gene has CDR1 MRHNA and CDR2 SNTAGT. The germline V and J ends were trimmed by 7 bases and 7 bases, with 20 bases remaining between them. This CDR3 comprises 15 residues. The CDR3 loop is CASTPGRGGVNEQFF. DNA for the CDR3: TGTGCCAGCACCCCTGGCCGCGGTGGGGTTAATGAGCAGTTCTTC.

J is TRBJ2-7 and V is TRBV5-1, with D perhaps TRBD1 (7 bases). From germline, CDR1 is SGHRS and CDR2 YFSETQ. V lost 0 bases and J lost 7, with 17 bases in between. The CDR3 runs to 15 residues. CDR3 sequence reads: CASSLAVRGANEQYF. For the CDR3, the DNA is TGCGCCAGCAGCTTGGCCGTCAGGGGGGCGAATGAGCAGTACTTC.

The chain links TRBV5-1 to TRBJ2-7; the D is unclear. Germline loops: CDR1 SGHRS, CDR2 YFSETQ. The CDR3 extends over 13 amino acids. Trimming removed 1 base at V and 3 bases at J, with 8 bases between. CDR3 protein: CASSLLGVYEQYF. DNA for the CDR3: TGCGCCAGCAGCTTGCTCGGAGTCTACGAGCAGTACTTC.

V gene TRBV5-6 combines with J gene TRBJ2-7; maybe TRBD1 (5 bases). Germline CDR1 and CDR2: SGHDT and YYEEEE. V was cut by 2 bases and J by 2 bases, with 8 bases left in between. The CDR3 consists of 13 residues. The CDR3 spells CASSFKGPYEQYF. The CDR3 DNA follows: TGTGCCAGCAGCTTTAAGGGGCCCTACGAGCAGTACTTC. Full variable domain (remainder filled in from reference TRBV5-6 and TRBJ2-7): DAGVTQSPTHLIKTRGQQVTLRCSPKSGHDTVSWYQQALGQGPQFIFQYYEEEERQRGNFPDRFSGHQFPNYSSELNVNALLLGDSALYLCASSFKGPYEQYFGPGTRLTVT.

Comment on this clone: The identical CDR3 is also encoded by other nucleotide sequences in the sample. The chain links TRBV29-1 to TRBJ2-1; no reliable D call. Trimming pared 1 base from V and 2 bases from J, leaving 3 bases between. Germline CDR1 reads SQVTM; CDR2 reads ANQGSEA. The CDR3 totals 12 residues. The CDR3 loop is CSVEVTYNEQFF. DNA for the CDR3: TGCAGCGTTGAAGTGACCTACAATGAGCAGTTCTTC.

J is TRBJ2-7 and V is TRBV27, with TRBD2 identical over 9 bases. Germline V lookup: CDR1 MNHEY, CDR2 SMNVEV (reference sequence). CDR3 length: 17 amino acids. With V trimmed by 5 bases and J by 0 bases, 11 bases remained unmatched. The CDR3 nucleotides are TGTGCCAGCAGTCCCAGGGAACTAGCGGGTGGCTCCTACGAGCAGTACTTC. It codes for CASSPRELAGGSYEQYF.

The chain uses TRBV30 and TRBJ2-1; 15 bases are shared with TRBD2. Trimming cost V 0 bases and J 4 bases; bases outside gene matches: 1. The CDR3 covers 16 residues. The germline V gene has CDR1 GTSNPN and CDR2 SVGIG (reference sequence). The CDR3 spells CAWSVGLAGGYNEQFF. Here the CDR3 DNA reads TGTGCCTGGAGTGTTGGACTAGCGGGAGGGTACAATGAGCAGTTCTTC.

CDR3 amino acids: CASSAGQSWYEQYF. The CDR3 DNA reads TGTGCCAGCAGCGCCGGACAGTCGTGGTACGAGCAGTACTTC. The V gene is TRBV9, the J gene TRBJ2-7; D might be TRBD1 (6 bases). Germline assignment: CDR1 SGDLS and CDR2 YYNGEE. The length of the CDR3 is 14 residues. The ends were cut back, 3 bases at V and 4 bases at J, with 14 bases in the middle.

This chain connects TRBV9 to TRBJ2-1; 9 bases map to TRBD2. Germline V gives CDR1 SGDLS, CDR2 YYNGEE. The CDR3 is 18 amino acids. The V segment lost 0 bases and the J segment 4 bases; nucleotides outside the gene matches: 11. The CDR3 DNA follows: TGTGCCAGCAGCGTAGACGCTTTTAGCGGGAGTGGGTACAATGAGCAGTTCTTC. This translates into CASSVDAFSGSGYNEQFF.

The chain combines TRBV10-3 with TRBJ1-2; 10 positions match TRBD1. The CDR3 has 11 residues. The V and J ends lost 4 bases and 11 bases, in that order; junction bases with no gene match: 1. Germline V gives CDR1 ENHRY, CDR2 SYGVKD. The CDR3 here is CAISGQGAYTF. The CDR3 DNA sequence: TGTGCCATCAGTGGACAGGGGGCGTACACCTTC.

V is TRBV19 and J is TRBJ2-1, with TRBD2 matching over 11 bases. Germline loops: CDR1 LNHDA, CDR2 SQIVND (reference sequence). CDR3 length: 14 residues. The DNA for the CDR3 is TGTGCTACGAATAGCGGGAGGGCTGTGGATGAGCAGTTCTTC. Translated: CATNSGRAVDEQFF. Looking up the rest from reference TRBV19 and TRBJ2-1 gives the full variable domain: DGGITQSPKYLFRKEGQNVTLSCEQNLNHDAMYWYRQDPGQGLRLIYYSQIVNDFQKGDIAEGYSVSREKKESFPLTVTSAQKNPTAFYLCATNSGRAVDEQFFGPGTRLTVL.

The chain joins TRBV10-3 to TRBJ1-2; D is unresolved. CDR1 is ENHRY and CDR2 is SYGVKD in the germline V gene. V was pared by 2 bases and J by 4 bases, with 8 bases between. This CDR3 is 13 amino acids long. The CDR3 here is CAISEDAAYGYTF. CDR3 DNA: TGTGCCATCAGTGAGGATGCCGCCTATGGCTACACCTTC.

This clone was seen only once. V and J are TRBV21-1 and TRBJ2-7; the table's D gene call, TRBD1, was not cross checked with the DNA. TRBV21-1 is a recognized pseudogene. This CDR3 is built from 15 residues. CDR3 sequence: CASSKSRDRSYEQYF. DNA of the CDR3: TGTGCCAGCAGCAAATCCCGGGACAGGTCCTACGAGCAGTACTTC.

The chain is built from TRBV6-6 and TRBJ1-2, with D uncertain. Trimming took off 6 bases at V and 3 bases at J, with 8 bases between the two ends. The CDR3 has 12 residues. CDR1 is MNHNY and CDR2 is SVGAGI in the germline V gene (reference sequence). The CDR3 DNA follows: TGTGCCAGCAGAAGCCGGGACTATGGCTACACCTTC. This translates into CASRSRDYGYTF.

The rearrangement uses TRBV6-6 and TRBJ1-5, with no clear D. Germline-derived CDR1 and CDR2 are MNHNY and SVGAGI (reference sequence). This CDR3 contains 16 residues. V lost 0 bases and J lost 0, with 9 bases in between. The CDR3 protein is CASSYSAGDSNQPQHF. The CDR3 DNA follows: TGTGCCAGCAGTTACTCAGCAGGAGATAGCAATCAGCCCCAGCATTTT.

The chain has TRBV15 and TRBJ2-7; TRBD2 agrees at 8 bases. V lost 5 bases to trimming and J lost 5 bases; unmatched junction nucleotides: 8. Germline V gives CDR1 LNHNV, CDR2 YYDKDF (reference sequence). This CDR3 is built from 14 residues. Here the CDR3 reads CATSSPAGVHEQYF. CDR3 coding DNA: TGTGCCACCAGCTCCCCAGCGGGAGTTCACGAGCAGTACTTC.

CDR3 sequence reads: CASSFRSGWTDTEAFF. DNA of the CDR3: TGTGCCAGCAGTTTCAGGTCAGGGTGGACAGACACTGAAGCTTTCTTT. The chain couples TRBV28 to TRBJ1-1, with a tentative D call TRBD1 (6 bases). This CDR3 region has 16 residues. Trimming removed 3 bases from V and 3 bases from J, with 17 bases in between. Germline CDR1 reads MDHEN; CDR2 reads SYDVKM.

V and J are TRBV11-2 and TRBJ2-2, with 8 bases matching TRBD1. The trim removed 3 bases at V and 3 bases at J, leaving 3 bases unmatched. From germline, CDR1 is SGHAT and CDR2 FQNNGV. The CDR3 covers 15 residues. The CDR3, as DNA: TGTGCCAGCAGCTTGACAGGGGTTCACACCGGGGAGCTGTTTTTT. Amino acids: CASSLTGVHTGELFF.

This clone ranks as medium-sized. V usage is TRBV6-5 and J usage is TRBJ2-3; D is uncertain. V dropped 0 bases and J dropped 6 bases, with 13 bases sitting between them. CDR3 length equals 15 residues. From germline, CDR1 is MNHEY and CDR2 SVGAGI. The DNA for the CDR3 is TGTGCCAGCAGTTACTCGAGGTCAGGCGCCGATACGCAGTATTTT. Amino acid sequence: CASSYSRSGADTQYF.

This chain connects TRBV28 to TRBJ1-3; TRBD1 is a possible D gene (6 bases). This CDR3 region has 18 residues. With 8 bases removed from V and 4 bases from J, the gap between germline ends came to 27 bases. Germline V gene lookup returns CDR1 MDHEN and CDR2 SYDVKM. The CDR3 DNA sequence: TGTGCCAGCTATTCCCCGGGAGTCGGTCCACAGGGAGGAAACACCATATATTTT. It specifies CASYSPGVGPQGGNTIYF. Drawing the rest from reference TRBV28 and TRBJ1-3, the complete variable domain is DVKVTQSSRYLVKRTGEKVFLECVQDMDHENMFWYRQDPGLGLRLIYFSYDVKMKEKGDIPEGYSVSREKKERFSLILESASTNQTSMYLCASYSPGVGPQGGNTIYFGEGSWLTVV.

The chain employs TRBV11-2 and TRBJ2-7; 7 bases agree with TRBD2. CDR1 is SGHAT, CDR2 FQNNGV, per germline. V gave up 5 bases and J gave up 1 base; unmatched junction bases: 8. The CDR3 length is 15 residues. The CDR3 region is CASSRGVSVSYEQYF. CDR3 DNA: TGTGCCAGCAGCCGGGGGGTCTCGGTTTCCTACGAGCAGTACTTC.

The sample holds one count of this clone. CDR3 sequence (DNA): TGTGCCAGTAGTAGGGCAGTGAACACTGAAGCTTTCTTT. Its translation: CASSRAVNTEAFF. The V call is TRBV19, the J call TRBJ1-1, with D unclear. This CDR3 comprises 13 residues. Germline CDR1 and CDR2: LNHDA and SQIVND (reference sequence). V lost 4 bases and J lost 0, with 6 bases in between.

This chain uses TRBV6-5 with TRBJ2-1, with D possibly being TRBD2 (6 bases). CDR1 is MNHEY, CDR2 SVGAGI, per germline. The V end lost 6 bases, the J end lost 4 bases, and 10 bases lay between the germline ends. The length of the CDR3 is 13 residues. The CDR3 spells CASREGGYNEQFF. The CDR3 DNA is TGTGCCAGCAGGGAGGGAGGTTACAATGAGCAGTTCTTC.